A selection of T cell receptor beta chains follows, all from one sample in a study of blood T cell repertoires in COVID-19. Clones were sequenced by immunoSEQ multiplex PCR, and TCRdb holds only the in-frame ones, with some missing. The data hold about 300,000 clones, with more than 75% observed a single time. Sequenced input: peripheral blood. The receptors stem from a man between 65 and 85 years old with acute or convalescent COVID-19. Both conserved end residues are part of each CDR3. Fields, in order: D gene, clone size, J gene, V gene, CDR3 protein, CDR3 DNA. The D gene is left open where the match is weak. Rows give clone size only sometimes, using once, few, many, or a class for an expanded clone.

>TRBD2|-|TRBJ2-7|TRBV27
CASSPSLAGATSEQYF
TGTGCCAGCAGTCCTTCTTTAGCGGGGGCCACTAGCGAGCAGTACTTC
>TRBD2|-|TRBJ2-6|TRBV5-1
CASSFTSAYVSGANVLTF
TGCGCCAGCAGCTTCACTAGCGCCTACGTCTCTGGGGCCAACGTCCTGACTTTC
>-|-|TRBJ1-2|TRBV15
CATSRDKRLIYGYTF
TGTGCCACCAGCAGAGATAAGCGACTGATCTATGGCTACACCTTC
>-|-|TRBJ2-7|TRBV18
CASSPYQGIPHEQYF
TGTGCCAGCTCGCCTTATCAGGGAATCCCTCACGAGCAGTACTTC
>-|-|TRBJ1-1|TRBV7-2
CASSSQTRMNTEAFF
TGTGCCAGCAGCTCCCAGACACGTATGAACACTGAAGCTTTCTTT
>TRBD1|-|TRBJ1-2|TRBV7-2
CASSSRTGGFNYGYTF
TGTGCCAGCAGCTCACGGACAGGGGGCTTTAACTATGGCTACACCTTC
>TRBD2|once|TRBJ2-3|TRBV5-1
CASSLGGRVATDTQYF
TGCGCCAGCAGCTTGGGAGGGAGGGTGGCGACAGATACGCAGTATTTT
>-|-|TRBJ1-6|TRBV9
CASSPTRGDRSDSPLHF
TGTGCCAGCAGCCCCACAAGGGGAGACAGGTCGGATTCACCCCTCCACTTT
>TRBD1|-|TRBJ2-1|TRBV5-6
CASSLVSDRGRSSYNEQFF
TGTGCCAGCAGCTTGGTCTCTGACAGGGGGCGAAGTTCCTACAATGAGCAGTTCTTC
>-|-|TRBJ2-2|TRBV5-1
CASSLIGEGELFF
TGCGCCAGCAGCCTAATTGGGGAGGGGGAGCTGTTTTTT
>-|once|TRBJ2-3|TRBV6-5
CASSPPGGPDTQYF
TGTGCCAGCAGTCCCCCGGGGGGCCCAGATACGCAGTATTTT
>TRBD1|-|TRBJ1-6|TRBV7-9
CASSPSSGTGNSPLHF
TGTGCCAGCAGCCCGTCCTCCGGGACAGGGAATTCACCCCTCCACTTT
>-|-|TRBJ2-1|TRBV5-1
CASSLAPQVGGGEQFF
TGCGCCAGCAGCTTGGCCCCGCAAGTTGGCGGAGGGGAGCAGTTCTTC
>TRBD1|few|TRBJ1-1|TRBV19
CASSPQGTGNTEAFF
TGTGCCAGTAGTCCCCAAGGGACAGGGAACACTGAAGCTTTCTTT
>-|-|TRBJ2-1|TRBV9
CASSFGLTRAQYEQFF
TGTGCCAGCAGCTTTGGCCTGACTAGAGCGCAATACGAGCAGTTCTTC
>TRBD2|-|TRBJ2-1|TRBV5-4
CASSRPSGGAYNEQFF
TGTGCCAGCAGCCGCCCTAGCGGGGGGGCCTACAATGAGCAGTTCTTC
>-|-|TRBJ2-3|TRBV5-1
CASSLQGSTDTQYF
TGCGCCAGCAGCTTGCAGGGAAGCACAGATACGCAGTATTTT
>-|-|TRBJ1-2|TRBV4-2
CASSQGTGNYGYTF
TGTGCCAGCAGCCAAGGGACGGGGAACTATGGCTACACCTTC